Presented here are 10 T cell receptor beta chains from one specimen sequenced in a study of a mutant IDH1 vaccine in newly diagnosed glioma (dated by TCRdb to the early 2020s). Libraries came from the immunoSEQ multiplex PCR assay. TCRdb stores this immuneACCESS table with in-frame sequences only. Part of the clones is absent; in the studies checked, under half of the shortfall reflects unresolved V genes, and no reason is known for the rest. The sample table contains around 62,000 clones; only one count was recorded for about nine tenths of them. More than 1.5% of the sample is held by the ten biggest clonotypes. The label giving this sample's time point can be read as: week 11, during vaccination. Every vaccine dose consisted of 300 ug of a 20-mer mutant IDH1 peptide in Montanide, administered subcutaneously together with topical imiquimod. These receptors have no identified antigens. The sequencing used PBMCs, collected from a glioma patient whose treatment included an IDH1 peptide vaccine. The receptors derive from a man in his forties with glioma.

The V and J genes are TRBV6-6 and TRBJ2-1; 9 bases align to TRBD1. Trimming cost V 6 bases and J 8 bases; bases outside gene matches: 8. There are 14 residues in the CDR3. CDR1 MNHNY and CDR2 SVGAGI come from the germline V gene (reference sequence). The CDR3 reads CASRSRDRVHEQFF. DNA for the CDR3: TGTGCCAGCAGGTCCCGGGACAGGGTCCATGAGCAGTTCTTC.

CDR3 amino acids: CASGSGTENFQETQYF. CDR3 coding DNA: TGTGCTAGTGGTTCCGGAACAGAAAACTTCCAAGAGACCCAGTACTTC. This chain joins TRBV12-5 and TRBJ2-5; D is ambiguous. Germline-derived CDR1 and CDR2 are LGHNT and FRNRAP. CDR3 length equals 16 residues. Trimming removed 4 bases at V and 1 base at J, with 16 bases between. The entire variable domain, with the rest obtained from reference TRBV12-5 and TRBJ2-5, is as follows: DARVTQTPRHKVTEMGQEVTMRCQPILGHNTVFWYRQTMMQGLELLAYFRNRAPLDDSGMPKDRFSAEMPDATLATLKIQPSEPRDSAVYFCASGSGTENFQETQYFGPGTRLLVL.

This clone has just a few counts. This sequence joins TRBV7-9 and TRBJ1-1; maybe TRBD1 (5 bases). Germline V lookup: CDR1 SEHNR, CDR2 FQNEAQ (reference sequence). The CDR3 runs 18 residues. Trimming left V 5 bases short and J 4 bases short, with 26 bases between. The CDR3 loop reads CASSTIPGTGHKGTEAFF. The CDR3 nucleotides are TGTGCCAGCAGCACCATACCCGGGACTGGGCATAAGGGCACTGAAGCTTTCTTT.

This chain links TRBV5-6 with TRBJ1-1; D might be TRBD1 (5 bases). The germline CDR1 and CDR2 sequences are SGHDT and YYEEEE. With 1 base removed from V and 4 bases from J, the gap between germline ends came to 11 bases. This CDR3 comprises 14 residues. CDR3 in amino acids: CASSLYRGVTEAFF. In nucleotides, the CDR3 is TGTGCCAGCAGCTTGTATCGGGGGGTCACTGAAGCTTTCTTT.

V usage is TRBV30 and J usage is TRBJ1-2, with D possibly TRBD1 on 6 matching bases. Trimming pared 2 bases from V and 8 bases from J, leaving 9 bases between. In germline, CDR1 is GTSNPN, CDR2 SVGIG (reference sequence). The length of the CDR3 is 11 residues. This CDR3 reads CAWSRTAGYTF. In nucleotides, the CDR3 is TGTGCCTGGAGTCGGACAGCCGGCTACACCTTC.

On this clone itself: One junction end does not reproduce the germline sequence, and a read error may be involved. Other nucleotide sequences in the sample specify the same CDR3. The rearrangement links TRBV7-2 to TRBJ1-4; maybe TRBD1 (6 bases). The CDR3 runs to 14 residues. Germline values: CDR1 SGHTA, CDR2 FQGNSA. CDR3 bases: TGTGCCAGCAGCCCGAGACAGGCTAATGAAAAGCTGTTTTTT. Its protein product is CASSPRQANEKLFF.

V gene TRBV7-2 combines with J gene TRBJ2-3; 7 nucleotides align to TRBD2. The germline V gene encodes CDR1 SGHTA and CDR2 FQGNSA. The V segment lost 5 bases and the J segment 2 bases; nucleotides outside the gene matches: 4. This CDR3 contains 14 residues. The CDR3 coding sequence is TGTGCCAGCAGCCTAACTAGCGACACAGATACGCAGTATTTT. Encoded protein: CASSLTSDTDTQYF.

This clone has only one observation. The V and J genes are TRBV9 and TRBJ2-7; 7 positions agree with TRBD1. The V gene's germline CDR1 is SGDLS and CDR2 YYNGEE. Trimming cost V 0 bases and J 1 base; bases outside gene matches: 16. The length of the CDR3 is 19 residues. The CDR3 DNA sequence: TGTGCCAGCAGCGTAGCGTTCGGGGACAGTCAGGGACAGTCCTACGAGCAGTACGTC. This codes for CASSVAFGDSQGQSYEQYV.

The chain employs TRBV7-3 and TRBJ1-1; no reliable D call. Germline lookup yields CDR1 SGHTA and CDR2 FQGTGA. V was clipped by 5 bases and J by 0 bases, with 13 bases between them. CDR3 length: 15 residues. The CDR3 spells CASSLQGRMNTEAFF. In DNA form, the CDR3 reads TGTGCCAGCAGCCTCCAAGGGAGGATGAACACTGAAGCTTTCTTT.

This chain connects TRBV6-5 to TRBJ2-7, with TRBD1 as a possible D gene (6 bases). The CDR3 has 15 amino acids. V gave up 2 bases and J gave up 3 bases, with 14 bases separating them. The V gene's germline CDR1 is MNHEY and CDR2 SVGAGI. The CDR3 spells CASSYAPGQYYEQYF. As DNA, the CDR3 is TGTGCCAGCAGTTACGCACCGGGACAATACTACGAGCAGTACTTC.